Presented here are 7 T cell receptor beta chains from one specimen sequenced in a study of blood T cell repertoires in COVID-19. Assay used: immunoSEQ multiplex PCR; TCRdb lists only in-frame clones, some missing. The table has under 200,000 clones, around nine tenths seen once; the top ten hold around 1.7%. The sequencing sample was made of peripheral blood. The receptors originated from a young man with active or convalescent COVID-19.

The J gene is TRBJ2-4, the V gene TRBV5-3; 8 nucleotides match TRBD2. TRBV5-3 is annotated as an ORF whose role is uncertain. The CDR3 sequence is 17 residues long. V gave up 0 bases and J gave up 5 bases; unmatched junction bases: 10. The CDR3 sequence is CARSLAGDSGAQNIQYF. The CDR3 coding sequence is TGTGCCAGAAGCTTGGCCGGTGATAGCGGGGCTCAAAACATTCAGTACTTC.

The chain joins TRBV5-1 to TRBJ2-3, with 14 positions matching TRBD2. The CDR3 runs to 16 residues. V shed 1 base, J shed 5 bases, and the junction held 3 bases outside the gene matches. In germline, CDR1 is SGHRS, CDR2 YFSETQ. CDR3 amino acids: CASSLRLAGGQDTQYF. The CDR3 region has the DNA TGCGCCAGCAGCTTGCGACTAGCGGGAGGGCAAGATACGCAGTATTTT.

This clone is a singleton in its sample. At the DNA level, this CDR3 is encoded by other sequences in the same sample as well. The rearrangement links TRBV5-1 to TRBJ1-1; the D gene is possibly TRBD1 (6 bases). The V end was cut by 4 bases, the J end by 1 base, with 11 bases between. This CDR3 comprises 14 residues. Germline V lookup: CDR1 SGHRS, CDR2 YFSETQ. The CDR3 sequence is CASSPGQTNTEAFF. In nucleotides, the CDR3 is TGCGCCAGCAGCCCCGGACAGACGAACACTGAAGCTTTCTTT.

The chain is built from TRBV5-1 and TRBJ1-1; 7 positions agree with TRBD1. The V segment lost 4 bases and the J segment 4 bases; nucleotides outside the gene matches: 10. The CDR3 covers 15 residues. Germline V gene lookup returns CDR1 SGHRS and CDR2 YFSETQ. Here the CDR3 reads CASSARQGRGTEAFF. The CDR3, as DNA: TGCGCCAGCAGCGCTCGACAGGGACGTGGCACTGAAGCTTTCTTT.

J is TRBJ1-1 and V is TRBV25-1; TRBD1 might be the D (6 bases). Germline V lookup: CDR1 MGHDK, CDR2 SYGVNS. CDR3 size: 15 residues. Trimming left V 4 bases short and J 5 bases short, with 17 bases between. The CDR3 DNA is TGTGCCAGCAGTGGGCCCTCGGGGGGCGAAACTGAAGCTTTCTTT. Its translation is CASSGPSGGETEAFF.

The V and J genes are TRBV3-1 (or the pseudogene TRBV3-2) and TRBJ1-1; 9 bases line up with TRBD1. V lost 1 base, J lost 4 bases, and 1 base stayed unmatched. Germline CDR1 reads LGHDT; CDR2 reads YNNKEL (reference sequence). CDR3 length: 14 amino acids. CDR3 region: CASSQGTGATEAFF. In DNA, the CDR3 is TGTGCCAGCAGCCAAGGGACAGGGGCCACTGAAGCTTTCTTT.

This sequence joins TRBV5-8 and TRBJ1-5; TRBD1 agrees at 9 bases. From germline, CDR1 is SGHTS and CDR2 YDEGEE. There are 14 residues in the CDR3. V trimming: 3 bases; J trimming: 4 bases; junction bases outside the gene matches: 2. The CDR3 protein is CASSSGTGNQPQHF. The CDR3 DNA is TGTGCCAGCAGCTCCGGGACAGGGAATCAGCCCCAGCATTTT.